This T cell receptor beta chain is from a study of blood T cell repertoires in COVID-19. Clones were read by immunoSEQ multiplex PCR, and TCRdb kept only the in-frame ones, dropping some. The table shows 100,000 or so clones, with about 83% occurring only once. The J segment lost 0 bases and the V segment lost 4 bases, leaving 4 bases of the junction unmatched. CDR1 and CDR2 from the germline V gene are LGHNA and YSLEER. This CDR3 comprises 16 residues. The source is a human donor in a cohort sampled during active COVID-19. The V call is TRBV4-3, the J call TRBJ2-2, with 8 nucleotides matching TRBD1. Sequenced input: peripheral blood. The chain's CDR3 is CASSPGTGANTGELFF. The CDR3 DNA follows: TGCGCCAGCAGCCCCGGGACAGGCGCGAACACCGGGGAGCTGTTTTTT.